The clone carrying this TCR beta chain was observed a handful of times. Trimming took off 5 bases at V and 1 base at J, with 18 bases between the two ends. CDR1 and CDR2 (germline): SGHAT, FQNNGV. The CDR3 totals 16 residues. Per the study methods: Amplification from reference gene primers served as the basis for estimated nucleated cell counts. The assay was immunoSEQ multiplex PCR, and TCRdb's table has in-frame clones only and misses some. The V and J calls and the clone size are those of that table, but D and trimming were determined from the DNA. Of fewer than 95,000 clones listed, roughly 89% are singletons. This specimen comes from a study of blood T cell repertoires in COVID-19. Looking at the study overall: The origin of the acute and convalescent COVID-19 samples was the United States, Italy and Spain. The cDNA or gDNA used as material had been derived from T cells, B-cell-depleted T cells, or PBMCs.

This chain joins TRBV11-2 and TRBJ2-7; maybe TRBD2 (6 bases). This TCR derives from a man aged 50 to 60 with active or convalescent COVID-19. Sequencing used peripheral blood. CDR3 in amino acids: CASSLTSGTGSYEQYF. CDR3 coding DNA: TGTGCCAGCAGCCTTACTTCCGGGACTGGTTCCTACGAGCAGTACTTC.